Listed here is a single T cell receptor beta chain. What this receptor recognizes is not known. No much larger clone is present one base from it, and per-base qualities are unavailable. The data were taken from a study of cytomegalovirus exposure and HLA in healthy donors (dated by TCRdb to about 2017). Regarding the study in general: According to an earlier analysis of a few hundred of the donors, about 190 million T cells yielded 117 million unique TCR beta sequences and about 300 Gb of sequence data. Typing coverage varied by locus: roughly 629-630 donors for A, B, C, DRB1 and DQB1; roughly 560 for DQA1; about 570 for DPA1; approximately 470 for DPB1. Along with the 666-subject first cohort, a separate validation cohort of over a hundred different subjects was used. An earlier analysis of 587 of the donors used high-throughput TCR beta sequencing to judge whether each TCR beta V gene segment behaved as functional or pseudogenic. Class I and class II HLA loci were covered by the typing at four-digit resolution. Among the roughly 400 genotyped donors, approximately 81% belonged to the genetic ancestry cluster associated with self-reported Caucasian donors. Using immunosequencing, the study profiled T cell repertoires from 666 subjects and related those repertoires to cytomegalovirus serostatus. In a later analysis, previously published TCR beta repertoires from 600 to 850 donors were re-analyzed and high-resolution HLA genotyping was added so that TCR occurrence patterns could be studied. Rather than drawing on any new phenotypic data, the later analysis identified candidate immune exposures from TCR beta sequences and the way those sequences occurred across donors. All discovery cohort repertoires had been generated on a single sequencing platform. The aim of the study was to test whether cataloging public T cell receptors could identify signatures of past pathogen exposure. Genome-wide SNP genotypes for about 55% of the 666 donors were used in a later genetic analysis, which treated that subset as a discovery cohort. On average, 235,054 unique TCR beta nucleotide sequences were sequenced per donor among 350 to 400 genotyped donors of the cohort, with 15% to 20% of those sequences being non-productive. Donor age, sex, ethnicity and CMV serostatus were compiled together with the repertoire data. Because of strong linkage in the cohort, 5 or 6 DR-DQ haplotypes were treated as single units for association and clustering. To predict cytomegalovirus infection status, the study combined high-throughput TCR immunosequencing, statistical association of individual TCRs with disease status, and machine learning. An early release that covered about 600 HLA-typed donors contained approximately 320 gigabases of sequencing data and around 85 million unique TCR sequences.

Study-wide findings and limitations: In a later analysis, TCR association rates were found to vary across HLA loci, with the most associated TCRs seen for DRB1 alleles and the fewest for HLA-C alleles. According to the authors, the approach could potentially be generalized to other disease states and immunological phenotypes. A later analysis reported that several top co-occurrence clusters appeared linked to parvovirus B19, influenza, CMV and Epstein-Barr virus. The earlier analysis of about 600 of the donors excluded approximately 17 rarely observed V segments, including chromosome 9 orphons, because counts were too low. The sequencing pipeline was judged likely to have produced a cluster of highly shared sequence variants as a technical artifact. Across donors, most TCR sequences were observed very rarely, whereas some public TCRs were present in many individuals. A further reported finding was that TCR beta sequences accurately predicted the HLA-A and HLA-B alleles for most subjects in the first cohort. In a later analysis, HLA-associated TCR beta chains showed more clonal expansion and lower generation probabilities than non-associated chains that were equally common. For the cohort, immune exposure information was limited to CMV serostatus. An earlier analysis of approximately 500 of the donors showed that most TCR beta V segments appeared in productive rearrangements either about 87% or about 30% of the time, which broadly matched IMGT annotations. A later analysis found that most CMV-associated TCR beta chains appeared HLA-restricted, with HLA associations seemingly driven largely by CMV exposure. Strong co-occurrence of HLA alleles, especially DR and DQ, made assigning TCR associations to individual alleles difficult. The study listed 150 to 200 TCR beta chains as associated with cytomegalovirus. Some IMGT-functional V segments, including TRBV6-2 and TRBV6-3, could not be distinguished by the 87-base-pair reads and were therefore excluded. Specific HLA alleles were associated with 15,000 to 20,000 TCR beta sequences at a false discovery rate of 0.05 in a later analysis. Sequencing depth was assumed to be roughly uniform across donors in the presence/absence analyses, though that assumption may not hold. Because some donors lacked HLA typing at each locus, the association tests relied only on the typed subset. Correlated functional status among segregating V segments might be attributable to linkage disequilibrium, but an unknown experimental factor could not be ruled out. According to a later genetic analysis, donors in an Asian-associated ancestry cluster had fewer N-insertions in productive TCRs than the roughly 700-donor mean. This cohort had only TCR beta chains sequenced, and the lack of alpha or paired-chain data limited which features could be detected. In vitro tests confirmed that three of the cytomegalovirus-associated TCR beta chains recognize cytomegalovirus antigens. In both the original and validation cohorts, the classifier was reported to diagnose cytomegalovirus status with high specificity and sensitivity. An association between a missense DCLRE1C variant and V-gene and J-gene trimming of TCR beta chains was found in a later genetic analysis and replicated in an independent cohort.

From cysteine to phenylalanine, the CDR3 is 10 amino acids long. Of the read, only the CDR3 DNA is kept; its 30 bases are in frame from base 1. Sequences DFQATT (CDR1) and SNEGSKA (CDR2) are obtained from the germline V gene (reference sequence). Unmatched junction bases come to 2, with V trimmed by 5 bases and J by 10 bases. Library prep was done by the immunoSEQ multiplex PCR assay. The multiplex PCR relied on a mix of 60 forward primers for TCR Vbeta segments and 13 reverse primers for TCR Jbeta segments. The CDR3 region of rearranged TCR beta genes was amplified from genomic DNA with a multiplex PCR assay. The amplified TCR beta libraries were sequenced on the Illumina HiSeq System as 87-base-pair reads. In the source study's methods: A later analysis counted around 72 million unique TCR beta chains across the 666 repertoires, and some 11 million of these chains were shared by at least two donors. Raw reads were error-corrected and collapsed into unique sequences with a nearest-neighbor algorithm that merged closely related sequences to remove PCR and sequencing errors. CDR3 sequences were aligned to IMGT reference sequences to assign V, D and J gene segments. For a sequence to be retained, at least a six-nucleotide match to both a V gene segment and a J gene segment was required. A rearrangement was called productive if the CDR3 had no stop codons and remained in frame with V and J, and every other rearrangement was called non-productive. Following IMGT convention, CDR3 was defined as the stretch from the second conserved V-encoded cysteine to the conserved J-encoded phenylalanine. Sequences without an unambiguous match to a single V gene segment were excluded from the earlier analysis of a few hundred of the donors. In an earlier analysis of some 590 of the donors, a V segment was called functional when productive rearrangements were above 56.7%, and segregating when the standard deviation between donors exceeded 5%. A statistical classification framework was developed to diagnose cytomegalovirus status using the catalog of TCR beta chain sequences. In a later analysis, V and J genes were assigned by comparing TCR nucleotide sequences against IMGT/GENE-DB human TR gene sequences. Using the TCRdist pipeline, a later analysis assigned CDR3 sequences along with most-parsimonious VDJ recombination scenarios. In a later analysis, each TCR beta chain was defined by its CDR3 amino acid sequence together with its V-gene family, and reads without a unique V-gene family were excluded. In a later analysis, approximately 640 highly shared, low-generation-probability nucleotide sequences were removed to address suspected cross-contamination and a sequencing artifact. For each public chain, a later analysis derived a clonal expansion index from normalized ranks of inferred template counts within each repertoire. Generation probabilities in a later analysis came from a VDJ recombination model fitted to out-of-frame rearrangements, and those results were checked against IGoR. A later analysis scored TCR-TCR, TCR-HLA and TCR-CMV co-occurrence with hypergeometric tests, applying a repertoire-size bias correction to TCR pairs. False discovery rates were estimated in a later analysis by permuting HLA or CMV assignments 20 times. In a later analysis, co-occurring TCRs were grouped with DBSCAN, and TCRdist sequence similarity was added when clustering was performed within HLA-allele-positive subsets. Repertoires with fewer than 30,000 or more than 120,000 public chains, plus five repertoires with anomalous nucleotide sharing, were excluded from co-occurrence clustering. In its TCRdb copy, this immuneACCESS table keeps in-frame sequences only and misses some clones. Where compared with another copy, unresolved V genes explain less than half of these, and the others have no known cause. Clone size and V and J calls were adopted from that table, with D and trimming inferred from the DNA. Counted in this sample were 90,000 to 150,000 clones; less than 80% of them appeared once. The top ten clones comprise roughly 12% of the sample.

The cohort comprised some 730 healthy bone marrow donors. Cohort members were all nominally healthy when sampled, although unrecorded immune exposures were likely present. The donor was CMV seropositive and was included in the group of 250 to 350 seropositive cohort members. Every donor gave a peripheral blood sample, and the peripheral blood mononuclear cells from that sample were used for TCR beta sequencing. Genomic DNA was extracted from the blood cell samples with the Qiagen DNeasy Blood Extraction Kit. Recombination linked TRBV20-1 to TRBJ2-1; 7 central bases correspond to TRBD1. The source of this sequence is a woman between 45 and 65 years old in good health and CMV-seropositive. The sequenced sample consisted of PBMCs. The CDR3 protein sequence reads: CSAEDREQFF. DNA sequence: TGCAGTGCTGAGGACAGGGAGCAGTTCTTC.